Shown below are 19 T cell receptor beta chains from a single sample sequenced in a study of control samples from healthy donors and cancer patients. Sequenced by immunoSEQ multiplex PCR; TCRdb stores in-frame clones only, minus some. The sample carries 120,000 or so clones, approximately 88% recorded once. The sequenced material came from blood. The receptors come from a man over 45 in good health.

This sequence joins TRBV6-1 and TRBJ1-1; D possibly corresponds to TRBD1 (6 bases). The CDR3 loop spans 16 amino acids. Germline lookup yields CDR1 MNHNS and CDR2 SASEGT. Trimming cost V 2 bases and J 0 bases, with 13 bases left between them. In DNA form, the CDR3 reads TGTGCCAGCAGTGAAAGGACGGGGGCCCTGAACACTGAAGCTTTCTTT. This codes for CASSERTGALNTEAFF.

The chain joins TRBV6-6 to TRBJ1-1; TRBD1 matches at 7 bases. Trimming took 2 bases from V and 4 from J; bases not matched to a gene: 4. There are 14 residues in the CDR3. CDR1 and CDR2 (germline): MNHNY, SVGAGI (reference sequence). CDR3 DNA: TGTGCCAGCAGTTACGCAGGGGGGGCCACTGAAGCTTTCTTT. Amino acid sequence: CASSYAGGATEAFF.

The chain is built from TRBV4-2 and TRBJ1-4; D ambiguous. CDR1 LGHNA and CDR2 YNFKEQ come from the germline V gene. V was shortened by 0 bases and J by 7 bases, with 12 bases between the two germline ends. The CDR3 length is 15 residues. CDR3: CASSQDHGVAEKLFF. The CDR3 bases are TGTGCCAGCAGCCAAGATCACGGGGTGGCTGAAAAACTGTTTTTT.

The chain carries TRBV18 and TRBJ1-1, with a possible D match to TRBD1 (5 bases). Per the germline V gene, CDR1 is KGHSH and CDR2 is LQKENI. The V and J ends lost 0 bases and 0 bases respectively, with 8 bases between them. The CDR3 sequence is 15 residues long. The chain's CDR3 is CASSPPGGLNTEAFF. CDR3 in DNA: TGTGCCAGCTCACCACCGGGGGGATTGAACACTGAAGCTTTCTTT.

The genes are TRBV10-3 and TRBJ2-7, with D perhaps TRBD2 (6 bases). CDR3 size: 14 residues. The germline V and J ends were trimmed by 2 bases and 0 bases, with 8 bases remaining between them. Germline lookup yields CDR1 ENHRY and CDR2 SYGVKD. CDR3 bases: TGTGCCATCAGTGAGGGGGGGTCCTCCTACGAGCAGTACTTC. Its translation: CAISEGGSSYEQYF.

This clone is a singleton in its sample. The V and J genes are TRBV9 and TRBJ2-6; D uncertain. This CDR3 is built from 14 residues. Germline V gives CDR1 SGDLS, CDR2 YYNGEE. Trimming took off 0 bases at V and 4 bases at J, with 5 bases between the two ends. The CDR3 DNA reads as TGTGCCAGCAGCGTAGAGGCCGGGGCCAACGTCCTGACTTTC. As protein: CASSVEAGANVLTF.

The rearrangement links TRBV7-2 to TRBJ1-2, with 8 bases aligning to TRBD1. The CDR3 is 12 residues long. Germline-derived CDR1 and CDR2 are SGHTA and FQGNSA. Germline trimming cut 7 bases from V and 8 bases from J; bases unmatched to any gene: 6. The CDR3 DNA sequence: TGTGCCAGCACCGACAGGGGATCGGGCTACACCTTC. Amino acids: CASTDRGSGYTF. The variable domain in full, completed from reference TRBV7-2 and TRBJ1-2, reads GAGVSQSPSNKVTEKGKDVELRCDPISGHTALYWYRQSLGQGLEFLIYFQGNSAPDKSGLPSDRFSAERTGGSVSTLTIQRTQQEDSAVYLCASTDRGSGYTFGSGTRLTVV.

V is TRBV6-5 and J is TRBJ2-2; D possibly uses TRBD1 or TRBD2 (6 bases each). The V gene lost 1 base and the J gene lost 3 bases, with 9 bases spanning the gap. The germline V gene has CDR1 MNHEY and CDR2 SVGAGI. This CDR3 spans 15 amino acids. The CDR3 DNA reads as TGTGCCAGCAGTTACTGGGGGGCGGACACCGGGGAGCTGTTTTTT. Protein sequence: CASSYWGADTGELFF.

The rearrangement links TRBV5-1 to TRBJ1-2, with 10 bases that match TRBD1. The CDR3 loop spans 15 amino acids. Trimming cost V 2 bases and J 9 bases; bases outside gene matches: 10. CDR1 is SGHRS, CDR2 YFSETQ, per germline. The CDR3 nucleotides are TGCGCCAGCAGCTTAAACTCGGGACAGGGGAAGAGCTACACCTTC. It codes for CASSLNSGQGKSYTF.

This clone appeared once. CDR3 in DNA: TGCGCCAGCAGCTCAGGGCGGAACACCGGGGAGCTGTTTTTT. Translation gives CASSSGRNTGELFF. This chain uses TRBV5-1 with TRBJ2-2; TRBD1 is a possible D gene (5 bases). Germline V gene lookup returns CDR1 SGHRS and CDR2 YFSETQ. CDR3 length: 14 amino acids. V was cut by 3 bases and J by 1 base, with 7 bases left in between.

The chain has TRBV9 and TRBJ1-1; 7 nucleotides align to TRBD1. Germline trimming cut 2 bases from V and 4 bases from J; bases unmatched to any gene: 8. Germline loops: CDR1 SGDLS, CDR2 YYNGEE. This CDR3 region has 15 residues. The CDR3 nucleotides read TGTGCCAGCAGCGTTTTACAGGGGTCAGGCACTGAAGCTTTCTTT. Its protein product is CASSVLQGSGTEAFF. Full variable domain (remainder filled in from reference TRBV9 and TRBJ1-1): DSGVTQTPKHLITATGQRVTLRCSPRSGDLSVYWYQQSLDQGLQFLIQYYNGEERAKGNILERFSAQQFPDLHSELNLSSLELGDSALYFCASSVLQGSGTEAFFGQGTRLTVV.

The chain links TRBV6-5 to TRBJ2-2; D remains unclear. This CDR3 region has 14 residues. Trimming left V 6 bases short and J 3 bases short, with 11 bases between. Germline CDR1 and CDR2: MNHEY and SVGAGI. This CDR3 reads CASSPVYDTGELFF. CDR3 DNA sequence: TGTGCCAGCAGCCCGGTATATGACACCGGGGAGCTGTTTTTT.

The V gene is TRBV24-1, the J gene TRBJ2-7; a weak D match, TRBD1 (5 bases). Trimming cost V 1 base and J 6 bases, with 12 bases left between them. In germline, CDR1 is KGHDR, CDR2 SFDVKD. The CDR3 contains 14 residues. CDR3 nucleotide sequence: TGTGCCACCAGTGATTTCGGCAGGGTGAGCGAGCAGTACTTC. The encoded protein is CATSDFGRVSEQYF.

The J gene is TRBJ1-5, the V gene TRBV9; D remains unclear. CDR1 SGDLS and CDR2 YYNGEE come from the germline V gene. V was cut by 3 bases and J by 4 bases, with 8 bases left in between. The CDR3 is 13 amino acids. The CDR3 coding sequence is TGTGCCAGCAGCGGAGCGGGGAATCAGCCCCAGCATTTT. Translating gives CASSGAGNQPQHF. Complete variable domain (other parts from reference TRBV9 and TRBJ1-5): DSGVTQTPKHLITATGQRVTLRCSPRSGDLSVYWYQQSLDQGLQFLIQYYNGEERAKGNILERFSAQQFPDLHSELNLSSLELGDSALYFCASSGAGNQPQHFGDGTRLSIL.

This sequence joins TRBV24-1 and TRBJ2-1, with 8 positions matching TRBD1. V lost 3 bases, J lost 4 bases, and 7 bases stayed unmatched. Germline V gene sequence: CDR1 KGHDR, CDR2 SFDVKD. CDR3 size: 16 residues. Here the CDR3 DNA reads TGTGCCACCAGTGATCCTGGACAGGGAAAGTACAATGAGCAGTTCTTC. It encodes CATSDPGQGKYNEQFF.

In its sample, this clone was seen a few times. Here the CDR3 DNA reads TGTGCCAGCTCGCTTAGCCATATGAACACTGAAGCTTTCTTT. It specifies CASSLSHMNTEAFF. V gene TRBV18 combines with J gene TRBJ1-1, with D uncertain. Trimming left V 6 bases short and J 0 bases short, with 11 bases between. Germline V CDR1 and CDR2: KGHSH, LQKENI. The CDR3 totals 14 residues. The whole variable domain, filled in from reference TRBV18 and TRBJ1-1, reads NAGVMQNPRHLVRRRGQEARLRCSPMKGHSHVYWYRQLPEEGLKFMVYLQKENIIDESGMPKERFSAEFPKEGPSILRIQQVVRGDSAAYFCASSLSHMNTEAFFGQGTRLTVV.

The gene calls are TRBV4-1 and TRBJ2-1, with D tentatively TRBD2 (7 bases). Per germline, CDR1 MGHRA and CDR2 YSYEKL. This CDR3 spans 16 amino acids. The V end was cut by 4 bases, the J end by 7 bases, with 20 bases between. The CDR3 spells CASSRGTRGGQNEQFF. CDR3 DNA: TGCGCCAGCAGCCGGGGAACTAGGGGGGGGCAAAATGAGCAGTTCTTC.

This clone has just one count. V is TRBV6-2 or TRBV6-3 and J is TRBJ2-2, with 12 bases fitting TRBD2. Germline CDR1 is MNHEY and CDR2 is SVGEGT. This CDR3 region has 17 residues. The ends lost 4 bases at V and 8 bases at J; junction bases unmatched: 11. The CDR3 nucleotides are TGTGCCAGCAGTTGGTGGACTAGCGGGGACCCGAGAGGGGAGCTGTTTTTT. It specifies CASSWWTSGDPRGELFF.

The V and J genes are TRBV27 and TRBJ1-3, with D unclear. CDR1 MNHEY and CDR2 SMNVEV come from the germline V gene (reference sequence). The CDR3 is 16 amino acids. Trimming cost V 6 bases and J 4 bases, with 19 bases left between them. The CDR3 loop reads CASSLAGPLVGNTIYF. In DNA, the CDR3 is TGTGCCAGCAGCTTAGCCGGACCCCTGGTGGGAAACACCATATATTTT.